The rows below give T cell receptor beta chains drawn from one sample of a study of T cell responses to AZD1222 COVID-19 vaccine. Data came from immunoSEQ multiplex PCR; TCRdb stores just in-frame clones and leaves some out. The table has 110,000 to 150,000 clones, just over 90% seen once; the top ten hold less than 2.5%. The source was peripheral blood, collected 28 days after the second AZD1222 dose. The receptors were sampled from an adult who received the AZD1222 COVID-19 vaccine. Each CDR3 is given with its conserved first and last residue. A D gene is named only where the DNA matches it firmly. Some rows have no size entry. The others give once, few or many, or a class for an expanded clone.

d_gene,j_gene,abundance,v_gene,CDR3nt,CDR3aa
.,TRBJ1-1,.,TRBV11-3,TGTGCCAGCAGCTCCCGGGAGGGGGAAGCTTTCTTT,CASSSREGEAFF
TRBD1,TRBJ2-3,.,TRBV29-1,TGCAGCGTCAGGGGGCCCGATACGCAGTATTTT,CSVRGPDTQYF
TRBD2,TRBJ2-1,.,TRBV7-9,TGTGCCAGCAGCTTAGTTGGTAGCGGGAGGAGTCCCTACAATGAGCAGTTCTTC,CASSLVGSGRSPYNEQFF
.,TRBJ2-1,.,TRBV9,TGTGCCAGCAGCGTAGAATCCGTAGTCAATGAGCAGTTCTTC,CASSVESVVNEQFF
TRBD2,TRBJ2-1,.,TRBV19,TGTGCCAGTAGTACCACTAGCGGGAAACTCGATGAGCAGTTCTTC,CASSTTSGKLDEQFF
.,TRBJ1-5,.,TRBV18,TGTGCCAGCTCACCACTGGGACAGCCCCAGCATTTT,CASSPLGQPQHF
.,TRBJ2-3,.,TRBV27,TGTGCCAGCAGTCCTTTCGGGCCTTTCAATACGCAGTATTTT,CASSPFGPFNTQYF
.,TRBJ2-3,.,TRBV7-9,TGTGCCAGCAGCTTAGCGGGATTAGGCACAGATACGCAGTATTTT,CASSLAGLGTDTQYF
TRBD2,TRBJ2-2,.,TRBV3-1/TRBV3-2,TGTGCCAGCAGCCAAGATTCCCATAGCGGGGGAGACACCGGGGAGCTGTTTTTT,CASSQDSHSGGDTGELFF
.,TRBJ1-1,.,TRBV9,TGTGCCAGCAGCGTAGCTGCGGGCACTGAAGCTTTCTTT,CASSVAAGTEAFF
.,TRBJ1-5,.,TRBV29-1,TGCAGCGTTGAAGAGACACTAGGTCAGCCCCAGCATTTT,CSVEETLGQPQHF
.,TRBJ1-1,.,TRBV30,TGTGCCTGGAGACAAAAAAAGGGGGCTTTCTTT,CAWRQKKGAFF
TRBD2,TRBJ2-1,.,TRBV24-1,TGTGCCACCGGCGGACTAGCGGGGGATCACTATGAGCAGTTCTTC,CATGGLAGDHYEQFF
.,TRBJ1-2,.,TRBV25-1,TGTGCCAGCAGTGTCGGGACACTCGATGGCTACACCTTC,CASSVGTLDGYTF
.,TRBJ2-1,.,TRBV19,TGTGCCAGTAGTAATTTGGGGGCACAGTACAATGAGCAGTTCTTC,CASSNLGAQYNEQFF
.,TRBJ2-7,few,TRBV19,TGTGCCAGTAGTATAGTCCGGGGATTCGGGAACGAGCAGTACTTC,CASSIVRGFGNEQYF
.,TRBJ2-2,.,TRBV5-1,TGCGCCAGCAGCTTCCAAGGGACGGTCACCGGGGAGCTGTTTTTT,CASSFQGTVTGELFF
.,TRBJ2-2,.,TRBV5-1,TGCGCCAGCAGCCGACACAGGGATAACACCGGGGAGCTGTTTTTT,CASSRHRDNTGELFF
.,TRBJ1-1,.,TRBV10-2,TGCGCCAGCAGGAGGGGGACACGGAGGGTAACTGAAGCTTTCTTT,CASRRGTRRVTEAFF
.,TRBJ1-6,once,TRBV19,TGTGCCAGTAGTATAAGGGGAGATTCACCCCTCCACTTT,CASSIRGDSPLHF
.,TRBJ1-2,once,TRBV5-6,TGTGCCAGCAGCTTGGCCGGGGGGGCGTCCTATGGCTACACCTTC,CASSLAGGASYGYTF
TRBD2,TRBJ2-2,.,TRBV7-8,TGTGCCAGCAGCTTGGAACTAGCGGGGGGCTGGGCAAACACCGGGGAGCTGTTTTTT,CASSLELAGGWANTGELFF
.,TRBJ2-1,.,TRBV7-6,TGTGCCAGCAGCCCCAGGGTAGGCGCCTACAATGAGCAGTTCTTC,CASSPRVGAYNEQFF
.,TRBJ1-6,.,TRBV10-1,TGCGCCAGCAGTGGACAGCTCGATAATTCACCCCTCCACTTT,CASSGQLDNSPLHF
.,TRBJ2-3,.,TRBV3-1/TRBV3-2,TGTGCCAGCAGCCAACAGGATGTTAGCACAGATACGCAGTATTTT,CASSQQDVSTDTQYF
TRBD2,TRBJ2-5,.,TRBV15,TGTGCCACCAGCGGAGCGGGGGAGTACCAAGAGACCCAGTACTTC,CATSGAGEYQETQYF
.,TRBJ1-1,.,TRBV18,TGTGCCAGCTCACCACCTGCGGGCAGAGGTAAAGCTTTCTTT,CASSPPAGRGKAFF
.,TRBJ1-3,once,TRBV25-1,TGTGCCAGCAGTGAATTCGAGAGCTCTGGAAACACCATATATTTT,CASSEFESSGNTIYF